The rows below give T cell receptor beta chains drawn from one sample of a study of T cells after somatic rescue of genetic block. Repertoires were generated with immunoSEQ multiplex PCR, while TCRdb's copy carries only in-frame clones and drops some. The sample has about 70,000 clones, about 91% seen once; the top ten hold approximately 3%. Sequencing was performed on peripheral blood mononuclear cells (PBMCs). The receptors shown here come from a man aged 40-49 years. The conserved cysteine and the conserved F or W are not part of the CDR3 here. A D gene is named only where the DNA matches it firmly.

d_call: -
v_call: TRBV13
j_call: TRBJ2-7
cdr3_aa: ASSARDSHRYEQY

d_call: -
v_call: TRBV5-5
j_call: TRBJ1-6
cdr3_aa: ASSLVPARATSPLH

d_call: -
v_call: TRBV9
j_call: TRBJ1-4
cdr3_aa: ASSVGSGAREKLF

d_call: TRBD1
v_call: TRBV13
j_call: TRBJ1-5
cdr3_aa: ASSLGQGADQPQH

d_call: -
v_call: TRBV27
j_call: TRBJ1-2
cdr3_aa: ASSFRGANYGYT

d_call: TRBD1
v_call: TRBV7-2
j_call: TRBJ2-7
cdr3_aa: ASSPDRGGKVAY

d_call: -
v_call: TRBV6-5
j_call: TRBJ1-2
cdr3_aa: ASTKGVWEGYT

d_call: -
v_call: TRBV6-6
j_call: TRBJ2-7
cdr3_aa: ASSDNRVYEQY

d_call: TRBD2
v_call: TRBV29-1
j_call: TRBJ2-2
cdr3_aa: SARTGLANTGELF

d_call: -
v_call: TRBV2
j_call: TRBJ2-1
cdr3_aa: ASSGDPYNEQF

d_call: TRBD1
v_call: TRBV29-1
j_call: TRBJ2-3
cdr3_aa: SVTDRKQY

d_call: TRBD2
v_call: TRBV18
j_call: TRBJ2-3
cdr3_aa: ASSPDRPREGPYTQY

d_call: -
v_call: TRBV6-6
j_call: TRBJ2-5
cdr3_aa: ASSPQETQY